The entry that follows covers one TCR beta chain sequence. The data originate from a study of blood T cell repertoires in COVID-19. In the study overall: Acute and convalescent COVID-19 specimens originated in the United States, Italy and Spain. Nucleic acid was either cDNA or gDNA, and it came from T cells, B-cell-depleted T cells, or PBMCs.

Authors' methods: It was from reference gene primer amplification that nucleated cell counts were estimated. Here immunoSEQ multiplex PCR was the method, and the copy in TCRdb shows in-frame clones only, minus some. The D gene and trimming were derived from the DNA, and the V and J assignments and clone size from that table. This table holds around 200,000 clones, approximately 90% found once. This CDR3 spans 16 amino acids. The V gene end was trimmed by 3 bases and the J gene end by 6 bases; junction bases not matched to a gene: 10. Germline CDR1 SGHVS, CDR2 FQNEAQ. Sequenced sample: peripheral blood. The sequence came from a man under 40 with acute or convalescent COVID-19. V gene TRBV7-8 combines with J gene TRBJ2-1; 8 bases align to TRBD2. The CDR3 spells CASSLNIAGRGNEQFF. CDR3 coding DNA: TGTGCCAGCAGCTTGAATATAGCGGGACGAGGCAATGAGCAGTTCTTC.